The 10 T cell receptor beta chains presented below share a single source sample, sequenced in a study of liver allograft versus peripheral blood T cells. Turning to the study itself: Peripheral blood of the recipients supplied T cell receptor repertoires that were compared with those in transplanted livers.

TCRdb re-analysed the reads in MiXCR, keeping a single row per CDR3 protein. The table includes some 9,000 distinct CDR3 sequences, around a fifth detected once. All receptors derive from a human patient who had a liver transplant. Some T cells may be transferred from the graft donor.

This clonotype was seen ten or more times. V gene TRBV19 combines with J gene TRBJ1-1; D is undetermined. Germline V gene sequence: CDR1 LNHDA, CDR2 SQIVND (reference sequence). This CDR3 is 13 amino acids long. V was cut by 1 base and J by 1 base, with 4 bases left in between. The chain's CDR3 is CASSIGPNTEAFF. Written as DNA, the CDR3 is TGTGCCAGTAGTATAGGTCCGAACACTGAAGCTTTCTTT.

The chain links TRBV3-2 to TRBJ2-3; TRBD2 is the table's D call and was not checked against the DNA. TRBV3-2 is termed a pseudogene. The CDR3 spans 16 residues. The CDR3 loop is CASSQGSGGATDTQYF. The CDR3 DNA follows: TGTGCCAGCAGCCAAGGAAGCGGGGGGGCGACAGATACGCAGTATTTT.

This clonotype has just a few counts. This chain links TRBV15 with TRBJ2-2, with D possibly matching TRBD2 (7 bases). Looked up from germline, CDR1 is LNHNV and CDR2 is YYDKDF (reference sequence). V lost 1 base, J lost 0 bases, and 9 bases lay in between. This CDR3 has 16 residues. The CDR3 DNA follows: TGTGCCACCAGCAGAGGGGAGGGGGCGAACACCGGGGAGCTGTTTTTT. Protein product: CATSRGEGANTGELFF.

This clonotype was detected only a few times. The chain links TRBV7-9 to TRBJ1-2; 7 bases agree with TRBD1. Germline loops: CDR1 SEHNR, CDR2 FQNEAQ (reference sequence). The CDR3 is 16 amino acids. Unmatched junction bases numbered 10, after V lost 5 bases and J lost 1 base. CDR3 DNA: TGTGCCAGCAGCCCAGACGACAGGGAGGTTAACTATGGCTACACCTTC. It is translated as CASSPDDREVNYGYTF.

This clonotype came up a few times. The CDR3 bases are TGTGCCAGCAGCTCGGTCCAGGGCCACGAGCAGTACTTC. Amino acids: CASSSVQGHEQYF. This sequence joins TRBV7-9 and TRBJ2-7, with a weak D call TRBD1 (5 bases). Germline V CDR1 and CDR2: SEHNR, FQNEAQ (reference sequence). The CDR3 covers 13 residues. Trimming cost V 4 bases and J 5 bases, with 12 bases left between them.

This clonotype is deemed medium-sized. The rearrangement joins TRBV5-4 to TRBJ2-2; 7 nucleotides align to TRBD2. The CDR3 is made up of 14 amino acids. J lost 4 bases, V lost 6 bases, and 6 bases had no gene match. CDR1 and CDR2 (germline): SGHNT, YYREEE (reference sequence). CDR3 sequence (DNA): TGTGCCAGCACCTGGGGAGGGGTCACCGGGGAGCTGTTTTTT. As protein: CASTWGGVTGELFF.

This clonotype has ten or more counts. The gene calls are TRBV7-9 and TRBJ1-1, with no clear D. There are 15 residues in the CDR3. Germline CDR1 SEHNR, CDR2 FQNEAQ (reference sequence). V dropped 2 bases and J dropped 4 bases, with 14 bases sitting between them. The CDR3 coding sequence is TGTGCCAGCAGCTTACATCCTAGTTCTTTCACTGAAGCTTTCTTT. Translating it yields CASSLHPSSFTEAFF.

The V and J genes are TRBV15 and TRBJ1-5; 7 nucleotides agree with TRBD1. Germline V gives CDR1 LNHNV, CDR2 YYDKDF (reference sequence). Trimming took 1 base from V and 6 from J; bases not matched to a gene: 6. CDR3 size: 15 residues. The CDR3 sequence is CATSRGQGSSQPQHF. In DNA form, the CDR3 reads TGTGCCACCAGCAGAGGACAGGGCTCCAGTCAGCCCCAGCATTTT. Full variable domain (remainder filled in from reference TRBV15 and TRBJ1-5): DAMVIQNPRYQVTQFGKPVTLSCSQTLNHNVMYWYQQKSSQAPKLLFHYYDKDFNNEADTPDNFQSRRPNTSFCFLDIRSPGLGDTAMYLCATSRGQGSSQPQHFGDGTRLSIL.

For this clonotype: With only one base between it and a far larger clone, this is likely a read error. The chain joins TRBV13 to TRBJ1-2, with a possible D match to TRBD1 (6 bases). This CDR3 has 14 residues. CDR1 and CDR2 from the germline V gene are PRHDT and FYEKMQ (reference sequence). Trimming removed 5 bases at V and 4 bases at J, with 14 bases between. CDR3: CASSPDRCCYGYTF. CDR3 coding DNA: TGTGCCAGCAGCCCCGACAGGTGCTGCTATGGCTACACCTTC.

This clonotype is medium-sized in the sample. The J gene is TRBJ1-1, the V gene TRBV19, with D unresolved. V was shortened by 3 bases and J by 3 bases, with 5 bases between the two germline ends. Germline CDR1 is LNHDA and CDR2 is SQIVND (reference sequence). The length of the CDR3 is 12 residues. The CDR3 sequence is CASSISYTEAFF. The CDR3 DNA is TGTGCCAGTAGTATCTCCTACACTGAAGCTTTCTTT.